A selection of T cell receptor beta chains follows, all from one sample in a study of T cell repertoires in cytomegalovirus infection. These receptors have no identified antigens. Each CDR3 protein gets one entry after TCRdb re-called the reads with MiXCR. This sample carries about 700,000 distinct CDR3 sequences, roughly a third of them seen once, and the ten largest clones take 18%. The sequenced sample was cultured PBMCs, obtained from culture after CMV antigen stimulation. All receptors come from a human donor in good health (CMV status not recorded). Some clones in this sample may be carry-over from other donors' samples. CDR3s include the opening cysteine and the closing phenylalanine or tryptophan. The D gene is left open where the match is weak. Expanded clones get a size class; other rows say once, few or many, or leave the size out.

j_call d_call v_call clone_size cdr3_aa cdr3_nt
TRBJ2-5 TRBD2 TRBV6-6 . CASSPPSSGGETQYF TGTGCCAGCAGTCCCCCGTCCAGCGGGGGGGAGACCCAGTACTTC
TRBJ2-7 . TRBV4-1 . CASSQVQQGYEQYF TGCGCCAGCAGCCAAGTTCAACAGGGATACGAGCAGTACTTC
TRBJ2-2 . TRBV29-1 . CSVVGGAGELFF TGCAGCGTTGTCGGAGGAGCCGGGGAGCTGTTTTTT
TRBJ2-3 TRBD1 TRBV15 . CATSRDGPGQGDADTQYF TGTGCCACCAGCAGAGATGGTCCAGGACAGGGTGATGCAGATACGCAGTATTTT
TRBJ2-2 TRBD1 TRBV7-2 many CASSLRQGYTGELFF TGTGCCAGCAGCTTGAGACAGGGATACACCGGGGAGCTGTTTTTT
TRBJ2-4 . TRBV6-1 . CATRTEAIQYF TGTGCCACCCGGACAGAGGCCATTCAGTACTTC
TRBJ2-4 TRBD2 TRBV5-6 few CASSLYERGRNIQYF TGTGCCAGCAGCTTGTATGAGCGGGGGAGAAACATTCAGTACTTC
TRBJ2-7 . TRBV7-8 . CASSQWDNSYEQYF TGTGCCAGCAGCCAGTGGGACAACTCCTACGAGCAGTACTTC
TRBJ1-2 TRBD1 TRBV5-1 few CASSLGQGRRYYGYTF TGCGCCAGCAGCTTGGGACAGGGTCGGAGGTACTATGGCTACACCTTC
TRBJ2-1 TRBD2 TRBV7-6 . CASSPRASGTNEQFF TGTGCCAGCAGCCCGCGGGCTAGCGGGACCAATGAGCAGTTCTTC
TRBJ2-1 . TRBV11-3 few CASSFGYYDEQFF TGTGCCAGCAGCTTCGGCTACTATGATGAGCAGTTCTTC
TRBJ1-1 . TRBV7-2 many CASSLGQALNTEAFF TGTGCCAGCAGCTTAGGTCAGGCACTTAACACTGAAGCTTTCTTT
TRBJ2-1 . TRBV6-2/TRBV6-3 few CASSLSRNYNEQFF TGTGCCAGCAGTCTTAGCAGAAACTACAATGAGCAGTTCTTC
TRBJ2-7 TRBD1 TRBV23-1 . CASSQIRDRGREQYF TGCGCCAGCAGTCAAATCCGGGACAGGGGACGCGAGCAGTACTTC
TRBJ1-1 TRBD1 TRBV19 few CASSPRQGTAFF TGTGCCAGTAGTCCCCGACAGGGAACGGCTTTCTTT
TRBJ2-7 TRBD2 TRBV7-2 many CASSLAGLAGGEQYF TGTGCCAGCAGCTTAGCGGGACTAGCGGGCGGCGAGCAGTACTTC
TRBJ2-3 . TRBV5-4 . CASSFLTGQTDTQYF TGTGCCAGCAGTTTCCTAACGGGCCAGACAGATACGCAGTATTTT
TRBJ1-4 . TRBV12-3/TRBV12-4 . CATMAGGEKLFF TGTGCGACCATGGCGGGGGGTGAAAAACTGTTTTTT
TRBJ1-4 . TRBV4-1 few CASSQDLEKLFF TGTGCCAGCAGCCAAGATTTAGAAAAACTGTTTTTT
TRBJ1-3 . TRBV7-2 . CASSLGIEETIYF TGTGCCAGCAGCTTAGGCATTGAGGAAACCATATATTTT
TRBJ1-2 . TRBV7-2 many CASSPDSHYGYTF TGTGCCAGCAGCCCGGACAGCCACTATGGCTACACCTTC
TRBJ1-5 TRBD1 TRBV6-2/TRBV6-3 . CASSPRKTGGNQPQHF TGTGCCAGCAGTCCAAGAAAGACAGGGGGCAATCAGCCCCAGCATTTT
TRBJ2-1 TRBD2 TRBV20-1 . CSARHSGGAGEQFF TGCAGTGCTAGACATAGCGGGGGGGCTGGTGAGCAGTTCTTC
TRBJ2-6 . TRBV6-1 . CASGMTGANVLTF TGTGCCAGCGGGATGACTGGGGCCAACGTCCTGACTTTC
TRBJ2-4 . TRBV19 . CASSLWDGPLNIQYF TGTGCCAGTAGTCTCTGGGACGGACCGCTAAACATTCAGTACTTC
TRBJ1-5 . TRBV4-2 . CASSQGSGENQPQHF TGTGCCAGCAGCCAAGGCAGTGGGGAAAATCAGCCCCAGCATTTT
TRBJ1-2 TRBD1 TRBV4-1 many CASSQPTGGLPRNYGYTF TGCGCCAGCAGCCAACCTACAGGGGGCCTTCCACGGAACTATGGCTACACCTTC
TRBJ1-2 . TRBV29-1 few CSVPTNYGYTF TGCAGCGTCCCCACTAACTATGGCTACACCTTC
TRBJ1-4 TRBD1 TRBV7-6 few CASSTGQGGEKLFF TGTGCCAGCAGCACCGGACAGGGCGGCGAAAAACTGTTTTTT